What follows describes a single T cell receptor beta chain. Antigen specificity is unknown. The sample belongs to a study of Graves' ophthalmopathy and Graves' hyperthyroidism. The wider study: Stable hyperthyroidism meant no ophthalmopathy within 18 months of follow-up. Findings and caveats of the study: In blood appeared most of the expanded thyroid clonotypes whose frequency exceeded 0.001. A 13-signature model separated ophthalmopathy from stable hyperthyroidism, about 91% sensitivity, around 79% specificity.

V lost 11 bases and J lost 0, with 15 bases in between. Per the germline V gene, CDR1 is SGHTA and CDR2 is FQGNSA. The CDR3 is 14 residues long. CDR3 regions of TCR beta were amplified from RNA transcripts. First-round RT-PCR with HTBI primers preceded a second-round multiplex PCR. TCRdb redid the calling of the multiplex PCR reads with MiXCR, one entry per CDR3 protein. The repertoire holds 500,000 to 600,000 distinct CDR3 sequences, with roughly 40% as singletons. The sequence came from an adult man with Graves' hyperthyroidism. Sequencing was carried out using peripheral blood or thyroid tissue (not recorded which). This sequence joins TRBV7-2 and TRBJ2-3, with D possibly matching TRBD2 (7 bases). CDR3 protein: CASGGGFSTDTQYF. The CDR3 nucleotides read TGTGCCTCGGGGGGCGGCTTTAGCACAGATACGCAGTATTTT.